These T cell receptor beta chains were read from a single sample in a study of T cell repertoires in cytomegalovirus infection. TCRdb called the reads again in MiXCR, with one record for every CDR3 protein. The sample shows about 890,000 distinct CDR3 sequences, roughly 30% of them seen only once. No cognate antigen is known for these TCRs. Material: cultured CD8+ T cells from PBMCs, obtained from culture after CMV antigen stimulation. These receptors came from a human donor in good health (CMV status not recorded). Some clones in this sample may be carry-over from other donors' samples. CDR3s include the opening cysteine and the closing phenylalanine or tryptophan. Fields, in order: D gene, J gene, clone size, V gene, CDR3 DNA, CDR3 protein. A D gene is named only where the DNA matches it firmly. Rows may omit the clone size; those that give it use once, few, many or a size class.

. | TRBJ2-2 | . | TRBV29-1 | TGCAGCGTTGAGACTGTTAACACCGGGGAGCTGTTTTTT | CSVETVNTGELFF
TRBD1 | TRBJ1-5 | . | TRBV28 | TGTGCCAGCAGTCCGGAGACAGGGATTGGTCAGCCCCAGCATTTT | CASSPETGIGQPQHF
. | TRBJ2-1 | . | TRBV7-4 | TGTGTCAACAGCTTCACGGAGTACAATGAGCAGTTCTTC | CVNSFTEYNEQFF
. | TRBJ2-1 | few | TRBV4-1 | TGCGCCAGCAGCCCTCCGAGGGGTGCTGAGCAGTTCTTC | CASSPPRGAEQFF
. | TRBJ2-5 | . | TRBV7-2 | TGTGCCAGCAGCTCGCCGGACTTTTTGGGAGGAGAGACCCAGTACTTC | CASSSPDFLGGETQYF
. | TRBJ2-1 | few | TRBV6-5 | TGTGCCACCACAAAAAGGAATGAGCAGTTCTTC | CATTKRNEQFF
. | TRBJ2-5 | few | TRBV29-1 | TGCAGCGTTGCCGGAAAGGGAACCCAGTACTTC | CSVAGKGTQYF
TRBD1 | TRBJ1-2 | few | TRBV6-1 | TGTGCCAGCAGTCGGGACAGGGTTCTCTATGGCTACACCTTC | CASSRDRVLYGYTF
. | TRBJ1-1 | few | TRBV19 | TGTGCCAGTAGTATTCCTGGATGGGAAGCTTTCTTT | CASSIPGWEAFF
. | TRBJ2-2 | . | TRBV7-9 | TGTGCCAGCAGCCGTTCTAGACAGAGGAACACCGGGGAGCTGTTTTTT | CASSRSRQRNTGELFF
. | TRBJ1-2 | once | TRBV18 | TGTGCCAGCGCAGGGGAGGGTGATGGCTACACCTTC | CASAGEGDGYTF
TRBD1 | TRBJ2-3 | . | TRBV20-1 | TGCAGTGCTAGAGATGGGGACAGGGAGACAGATACGCAGTATTTT | CSARDGDRETDTQYF
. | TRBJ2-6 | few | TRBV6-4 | TGTGCCAGCAGTCCGACGGCGATCTCTGGGGCCAACGTCCTGACTTTC | CASSPTAISGANVLTF
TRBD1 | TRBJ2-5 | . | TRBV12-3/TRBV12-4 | TGTGCCAGCGGACAGGGCCCAGAGACCCAGTACTTC | CASGQGPETQYF
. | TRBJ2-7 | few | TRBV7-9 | TGTGCCAGCAGCTTAGTAGGGATCGAGCAGTACTTC | CASSLVGIEQYF
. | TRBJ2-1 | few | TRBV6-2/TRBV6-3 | TGTGCCAGCAGTTACGCCCCCTGGCCTGAGCAGTTCTTC | CASSYAPWPEQFF
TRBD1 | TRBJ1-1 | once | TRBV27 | TGTGCCAGCACCCCCGAGAGACAGGGTTTGGGGGTAGGTGAAGCTTTCTTT | CASTPERQGLGVGEAFF
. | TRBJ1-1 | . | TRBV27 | TGTGCCAGCGGGCAGGGTCTTAACACTGAAGCTTTCTTT | CASGQGLNTEAFF
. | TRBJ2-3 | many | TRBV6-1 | TGTGCCAGCAAGGAGGGGCCGGCTAGCACAGATACGCAGTATTTT | CASKEGPASTDTQYF
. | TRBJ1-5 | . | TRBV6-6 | TGTGCCAGCAGTTACTTACGACCTGGACTTTCCTTGGGTCAGCCCCAGCATTTT | CASSYLRPGLSLGQPQHF
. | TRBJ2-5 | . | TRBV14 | TGTGCCAGCAGCCACCTCGGCGGGGAAGAGACCCAGTACTTC | CASSHLGGEETQYF
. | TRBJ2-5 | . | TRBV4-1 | TGCGCCAGCAGCCAAAAGGACAGCCAAGAGACCCAGTACTTC | CASSQKDSQETQYF
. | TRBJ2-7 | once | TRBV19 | TGTGCCAGTAGTACCCGACTAGCCTACGAGCAGTACTTC | CASSTRLAYEQYF
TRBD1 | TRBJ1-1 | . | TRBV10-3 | TGTGCCATCAGAGAGGCCGGGACAGGGGGTGAAGCTTTCTTT | CAIREAGTGGEAFF
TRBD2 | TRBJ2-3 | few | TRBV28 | TGTGCCAGCAGCCCAACGGGCGGGGGGGCAACAGATACGCAGTATTTT | CASSPTGGGATDTQYF
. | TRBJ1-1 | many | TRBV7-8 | TGTGCCAGCAGCTTAGTAGTGGGGGAAACCACTGAAGCTTTCTTT | CASSLVVGETTEAFF
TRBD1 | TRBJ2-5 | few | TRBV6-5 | TGTGCCAGCAGTTACGGGACAGGGGCAGAGACCCAGTACTTC | CASSYGTGAETQYF
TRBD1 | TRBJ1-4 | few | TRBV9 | TGTGCCAGCAGCGAGACAGGGGGTTCGGGAGAAAAACTGTTTTTT | CASSETGGSGEKLFF
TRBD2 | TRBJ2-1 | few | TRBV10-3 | TGTGCCATCAGTGACGGGGGGACCTACAATGAGCAGTTCTTC | CAISDGGTYNEQFF
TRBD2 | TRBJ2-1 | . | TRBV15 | TGTGCCACCAGCAGGCCGACTAGCAGGAATGAGCAGTTCTTC | CATSRPTSRNEQFF
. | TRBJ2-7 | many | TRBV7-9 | TGTGCCAGCAGCTTAGTTGGCGAGCAGTACTTC | CASSLVGEQYF
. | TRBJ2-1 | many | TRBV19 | TGTGCCAGTAGTCCAGGGTCCTACTACAATGAGCAGTTCTTC | CASSPGSYYNEQFF
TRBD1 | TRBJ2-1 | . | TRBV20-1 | TGCAGTGCTCCTCAGGGGGCCCACTCCTACAATGAGCAGTTCTTC | CSAPQGAHSYNEQFF
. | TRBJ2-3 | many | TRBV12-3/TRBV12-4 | TGTGCCAGCACCTCATTGCGGACTAGCACAGATACGCAGTATTTT | CASTSLRTSTDTQYF
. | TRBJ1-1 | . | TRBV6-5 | TGTGCCAGCAGTTACACCTCAAACACTGAAGCTTTCTTT | CASSYTSNTEAFF
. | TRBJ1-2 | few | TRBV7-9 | TGTGCCAGCAGCTTACCCTGGCAGGGAGACAGAAATGGCTACACCTTC | CASSLPWQGDRNGYTF
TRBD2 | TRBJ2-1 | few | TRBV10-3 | TGTGCCATCAGTGAGGTCCTAGCGGGGGACAATGAGCAGTTCTTC | CAISEVLAGDNEQFF
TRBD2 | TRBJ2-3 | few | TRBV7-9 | TGTGCCAGCAGCTTAACTTTGCGGGGGGGCGGCACAGATACGCAGTATTTT | CASSLTLRGGGTDTQYF
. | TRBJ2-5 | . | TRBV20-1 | TGCAGTGCTAGAGATATATACGAAAAAGAGACCCAGTACTTC | CSARDIYEKETQYF
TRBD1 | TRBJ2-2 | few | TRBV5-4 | TGTGCCAGCATCGAGGACAGGTCGAACACCGGGGAGCTGTTTTTT | CASIEDRSNTGELFF
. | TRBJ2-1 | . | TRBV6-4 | TGTGCCAGCAGTGACCTATATGGGCTCTCCTTTGGGGACAATGAGCAGTTCTTC | CASSDLYGLSFGDNEQFF
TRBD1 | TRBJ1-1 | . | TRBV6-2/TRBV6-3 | TGTGCCAGCAGTTCCTTGACAGGGATTAACACTGAAGCTTTCTTT | CASSSLTGINTEAFF
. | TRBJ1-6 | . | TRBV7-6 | TGTGCCAGCAGGGTAGGGGCGGATAATTCACCCCTCCACTTT | CASRVGADNSPLHF
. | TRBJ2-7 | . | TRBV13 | TGTGCCAGCAGCGTAAGCCACGAGCAGTACTTC | CASSVSHEQYF
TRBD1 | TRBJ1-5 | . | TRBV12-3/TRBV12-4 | TGTGCCAGCACTAAGACAGGGGACAATCAGCCCCAGCATTTT | CASTKTGDNQPQHF
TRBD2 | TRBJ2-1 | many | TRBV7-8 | TGTGCCAGCAGCTACAAAGGGACTAGCGGGCCACGGGGGTTCTTC | CASSYKGTSGPRGFF
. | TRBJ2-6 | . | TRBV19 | TGTGCCAGTAGGGAAGGAGGCTCTGGGGCCAACGTCCTGACTTTC | CASREGGSGANVLTF
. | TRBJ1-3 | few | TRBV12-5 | TGTGCTAGTGGTCCTGGCGGAAACACCATATATTTT | CASGPGGNTIYF
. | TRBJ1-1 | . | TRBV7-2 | TGTGCCAGCAGCTTCCCGGACACCCCGGCGGCTGAAGCTTTCTTT | CASSFPDTPAAEAFF
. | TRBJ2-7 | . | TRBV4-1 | TGCGCCAGCAGCCCGCGGGCCCAGGGGATCAACGAGCAGTACTTC | CASSPRAQGINEQYF
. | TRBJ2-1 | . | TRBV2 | TGTGCCAGCAGTACTGTGGGTGCAAGCTCCTACAATGGGCAGTTCTTC | CASSTVGASSYNGQFF
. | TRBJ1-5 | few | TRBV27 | TGTGCCAGCAGTTTCGGTCAGTACAATCAGCCCCAGCATTTT | CASSFGQYNQPQHF
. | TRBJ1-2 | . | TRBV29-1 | TGCAGCGTTGTGGATAGCTATGGCTACACCTTC | CSVVDSYGYTF